This T cell receptor (beta chain) came from a study of T cell clonality in common variable immunodeficiency. This clone was detected many times. The observed sequence ends 3 residues before the CDR3 terminus, with the missing tail filled in from the germline J gene. This CDR3 has 15 residues. Germline V gene lookup returns CDR1 SGHAT and CDR2 FQNNGV. V trimming: 2 bases; J trimming: 4 bases; junction bases outside the gene matches: 7. Profiled with immunoSEQ multiplex PCR; TCRdb holds only in-frame clones, not every one. The sample presents roughly 43,000 clones, none singletons. The sequenced sample consisted of peripheral blood mononuclear cells. The chain carries TRBV11-2 and TRBJ2-7, with 8 nucleotides matching TRBD2. The source of this sequence is a person aged 18 to 70 in good health. The chain's CDR3 is CASSLSGGEAYEQYF. The DNA read from the CDR3 is TGTGCCAGCAGCTTAAGCGGGGGAGAAGCTTACGAG.